The rows below give T cell receptor beta chains drawn from one sample of a study of T-cell memory formation after mild COVID-19. TCRdb redid the calling of the 5' RACE reads with MiXCR, one entry per CDR3 protein. The profile shows a few hundred thousand distinct CDR3 sequences, approximately 21% of them singletons. Material for sequencing was PBMCs or a T cell subset sorted from them (not recorded which). Receptors originate from an adult woman who had mild COVID-19 (a few samples of this study predate the infection). Cell type and time point are not known. Each CDR3 is given with its conserved first and last residue. The D gene is left open where the match is weak. The size of a clone is reported for some rows only, either as once, few or many, or as a class for expanded clones.

J,size,D,V,length,DNA,CDR3
TRBJ1-5,NA,NA,TRBV30,13,TGTGCCTGGGCGACGCAGTACTCGGCGCCCCAGCATTTT,CAWATQYSAPQHF
TRBJ2-3,few,NA,TRBV4-1,15,TGCGCCAGCAGCCAAGCAGACTACGCCACAGATACGCAGTATTTT,CASSQADYATDTQYF
TRBJ1-1,NA,NA,TRBV12-3/TRBV12-4,14,TGTGCCAGCAGCCCAGATCTTGAGGGTACTGAAGCTTTCTTT,CASSPDLEGTEAFF
TRBJ2-7,NA,TRBD2,TRBV11-2,15,TGTGCCAGCAGCATGGGACTAGCGGGGACCTACGAGCAGTACTTC,CASSMGLAGTYEQYF
TRBJ2-2,NA,TRBD2,TRBV12-3/TRBV12-4,16,TGTGCCAGCAGTTTAGCGTCACGGGGGGGTAGCGGGGAGCTGTTTTTT,CASSLASRGGSGELFF
TRBJ1-1,NA,NA,TRBV12-3/TRBV12-4,15,TGTGCCAGCAGGACCCTGGGAGAGGTGAACACTGAAGCTTTCTTT,CASRTLGEVNTEAFF
TRBJ2-7,few,TRBD2,TRBV18,18,TGTGCCAGCTCACCGGTGACTAGCGGGGGGGCAATTCCCTACGAGCAGTACTTC,CASSPVTSGGAIPYEQYF
TRBJ1-2,NA,NA,TRBV7-9,16,TGTGCCAGCAGCACCCCCGGCGTGGAGGGAGGCTATGGCTACACCTTC,CASSTPGVEGGYGYTF
TRBJ1-5,few,NA,TRBV12-3/TRBV12-4,16,TGTGCCAGCAGTCTGGAGGGGTGGAAGAGCAATCAGCCCCAGCATTTT,CASSLEGWKSNQPQHF
TRBJ2-7,NA,NA,TRBV11-2,16,TGTGCCAGCAGCCCTAGGGGGGGGCGGATGTTATACGAGCAGTACTTC,CASSPRGGRMLYEQYF
TRBJ2-7,many,NA,TRBV12-3/TRBV12-4,13,TGTGCCAGCAGTTTAGTCAACTCCTACGAGCAGTACTTC,CASSLVNSYEQYF
TRBJ2-2,once,NA,TRBV5-1,14,TGCGCCAGCAGCTCCCCCGGGGCCAGTAGGGAGCTGTTTTTT,CASSSPGASRELFF
TRBJ2-5,NA,NA,TRBV5-6,13,TGTGCCAGCACAAACCTGGGTCAAGGGACCCAGTACTTC,CASTNLGQGTQYF
TRBJ2-7,few,TRBD2,TRBV7-2,17,TGTGCCAGCAGCCCCCGTTGGTGGGCGGGAGGTTCCTACGAGCAGTACTTC,CASSPRWWAGGSYEQYF
TRBJ2-2,few,NA,TRBV7-3,14,TGTGCCAGCAGCCAATTACGAGGGCCCGGGGAGCTGTTTTTT,CASSQLRGPGELFF
TRBJ1-3,NA,NA,TRBV12-3/TRBV12-4,15,TGTGCCAGCAGTCGCAACGGGGATGCTGGAAACACCATATATTTT,CASSRNGDAGNTIYF
TRBJ2-5,few,TRBD1,TRBV20-1,14,TGCAGTGCTAGAAATCAGGGGGCTGGCGAGACCCAGTACTTC,CSARNQGAGETQYF
TRBJ1-5,NA,NA,TRBV27,17,TGTGCCAGCAGTCCTCTCCGACAGGTGTATAGCAATCAGCCCCAGCATTTT,CASSPLRQVYSNQPQHF
TRBJ2-7,many,TRBD1,TRBV6-5,15,TGTGCCAGCAGTTACGTCCAGGGGGCGTCCTACGAGCAGTACTTC,CASSYVQGASYEQYF
TRBJ2-7,few,NA,TRBV3-1,14,TGTGCCAGCAGCCCGGCCTCGCTATGGGGGGAGCAGTACTTC,CASSPASLWGEQYF
TRBJ2-5,NA,TRBD1,TRBV6-5,14,TGTGCCAGCAGAGTTGGACAGGGTAGCGAGACCCAGTACTTC,CASRVGQGSETQYF
TRBJ2-7,NA,NA,TRBV25-1,15,TGTGCCAGCAGTGAAGGGGGACAGCGGGCCTACGAGCAGTACTTC,CASSEGGQRAYEQYF
TRBJ1-2,NA,NA,TRBV12-3/TRBV12-4,13,TGTGCCAGCAGCCCAGCCGTTAACTATGGCTACACCTTC,CASSPAVNYGYTF
TRBJ1-1,few,NA,TRBV28,14,TGTGCCAGCAGTTTTTATTCCTTAAGCACTGAAGCTTTCTTT,CASSFYSLSTEAFF
TRBJ1-1,NA,TRBD1,TRBV4-2,15,TGTGCCAGCAGCCAACCGGACAGGGTCCACACTGAAGCTTTCTTT,CASSQPDRVHTEAFF
TRBJ2-2,NA,TRBD2,TRBV7-6,18,TGTGCCAGCAGCCCCGCGGGACTAGCGGGGGGGAACACCGGGGAGCTGTTTTTT,CASSPAGLAGGNTGELFF
TRBJ2-5,few,TRBD2,TRBV9,16,TGTGCCAGCAGCTATGGGAGGGGATTCCGCCAAGAGACCCAGTACTTC,CASSYGRGFRQETQYF
TRBJ1-1,NA,NA,TRBV10-3,17,TGTGCCATCAGTGAGTCGGGGGCCCTGTTAGGCGGGGCTGAAGCTTTCTTT,CAISESGALLGGAEAFF
TRBJ2-3,NA,TRBD2,TRBV28,17,TGTGCCAGCAGTTCTCGCCGACTAGCGGGGGGCCCAGATACGCAGTATTTT,CASSSRRLAGGPDTQYF
TRBJ2-5,NA,NA,TRBV24-1,15,TGTGCCACCAGTGATTTGAGGCGGGGTGAGGAGACCCAGTACTTC,CATSDLRRGEETQYF
TRBJ2-2,NA,NA,TRBV12-3/TRBV12-4,16,TGTGCCAGCAGCCTACCTCAGGGTTGGGGGACCGGGGAGCTGTTTTTT,CASSLPQGWGTGELFF
TRBJ2-3,once,NA,TRBV11-3,15,TGTGCCAGCAGCTTAGTGGATACTAGCACAGATACGCAGTATTTT,CASSLVDTSTDTQYF
TRBJ2-5,NA,NA,TRBV7-9,15,TGTGCCAGCAGCTTAGGCCCGGGGGCGGGTGAGACCCAGTACTTC,CASSLGPGAGETQYF
TRBJ2-7,NA,NA,TRBV6-5,14,TGTGCCAGCACCCCGCGAGTAGGATCCTACGAGCAGTACTTC,CASTPRVGSYEQYF
TRBJ2-7,NA,NA,TRBV6-5,12,TGTGCCAGCATGGATACCTTCTACGAGCAGTACTTC,CASMDTFYEQYF
TRBJ2-5,NA,NA,TRBV9,14,TGTGCCAGCAGCGTCCGACCCGACCAAGAGACCCAGTACTTC,CASSVRPDQETQYF
TRBJ1-5,NA,NA,TRBV2,16,TGTGCCAGCAGTGAAGGCCCAGGGAGTAACAATCAGCCCCAGCATTTT,CASSEGPGSNNQPQHF